This is a list of T cell receptor beta chains from one sample in a study of breast tumors, draining lymph nodes, adjacent tissues. One entry per CDR3 protein, called by TCRdb with MiXCR from the multiplex PCR reads. The table has about 11,000 distinct CDR3 sequences, 30% to 45% seen once; the top ten hold roughly 15%. Sequenced sample: breast tumor tissue. Source of these receptors: a female donor with breast cancer. Some clones in this sample may be carry-over from other donors' samples. Both conserved end residues are trimmed from each CDR3. Clone size, where shown, is once, few, many, or a class for clones that have expanded.

>TRBV20-1|NA|TRBJ2-2|12
SALDLTNTGELF
>TRBV7-2|medium-sized|TRBJ2-1|9
ASSLGGEQF
>TRBV24-1|NA|TRBJ2-7|11
ATQRTGGYEQY
>TRBV12-3/TRBV12-4|medium-sized|TRBJ1-5|11
ASSLSGHQPQH
>TRBV6-6|many|TRBJ2-1|13
ASRFSGGAHPEQF
>TRBV3-1|many|TRBJ2-5|11
ASGRGLGETQY
>TRBV6-6|many|TRBJ1-5|16
ASSFPEHRDSKNQPQH
>TRBV19|many|TRBJ1-2|15
ASSSTTYREASYGYT
>TRBV15|NA|TRBJ2-3|12
ATKRGGFTDTQY
>TRBV10-3|medium-sized|TRBJ2-7|13
AISDTSGTYYEQY
>TRBV2|NA|TRBJ2-5|13
ASSEGLGGKETQY
>TRBV20-1|once|TRBJ2-1|12
SARHGGSYNEQF
>TRBV9|many|TRBJ1-3|13
ASSPGGGPKDTIY
>TRBV6-5|many|TRBJ1-5|12
ASSTGLGNQPQH
>TRBV3-1|many|TRBJ1-6|13
ASSHMPGLNSPLH
>TRBV20-1|medium-sized|TRBJ2-7|14
SARGRSGGFSYEQY
>TRBV19|NA|TRBJ2-7|11
ASSYSLSYEQY
>TRBV11-1|many|TRBJ2-3|14
ASSPNLAGGEDTQY
>TRBV5-6|once|TRBJ1-5|10
ASSLRDQPQH
>TRBV11-2|many|TRBJ2-5|14
ASSRGMGYGGETQY
>TRBV27|NA|TRBJ1-2|18
VSSLYGPGGGHGVDYGYT
>TRBV2|medium-sized|TRBJ2-7|11
ASSESGDYEQY
>TRBV11-3|many|TRBJ2-3|11
ASSFQSTDTQY
>TRBV20-1|NA|TRBJ2-5|10
SVSGGQETQY
>TRBV4-1|medium-sized|TRBJ2-7|13
ASSQDVNNHYEQY
>TRBV5-1|NA|TRBJ1-5|15
ASSQSRNPRGNQPQH
>TRBV7-8|NA|TRBJ2-1|13
ASSLGEALYNEQF
>TRBV20-1|once|TRBJ1-2|12
SAREIGSVAGYT
>TRBV4-2|many|TRBJ2-2|14
ASSTRTSGLTGELF
>TRBV20-1|many|TRBJ2-1|13
SARDRSSGSNEQF
>TRBV30|once|TRBJ2-3|9
AWISLDTQY
>TRBV7-8|NA|TRBJ2-5|13
ASSGTSGSPETQY
>TRBV7-3|medium-sized|TRBJ2-5|14
ASSLGLAGGQETQY
>TRBV5-1|large|TRBJ2-7|11
ASSLARGHEQY
>TRBV3-1|NA|TRBJ2-1|12
ASSQGRGYNEQF
>TRBV20-1|NA|TRBJ2-1|16
SARDQGTSGRLGNEQF
>TRBV27|many|TRBJ1-2|14
ASSLVDTELNYGYT
>TRBV7-9|NA|TRBJ1-6|12
ASKAGSLNSPLH
>TRBV4-1|medium-sized|TRBJ2-3|14
ASSLTGVMGTDTQY
>TRBV20-1|once|TRBJ2-1|15
SARTSLGGRSYNERF
>TRBV3-1|many|TRBJ2-7|14
ASSQTTGGLVHEQY
>TRBV20-1|NA|TRBJ2-7|12
SAQPGLVPYEQY
>TRBV6-5|many|TRBJ2-2|10
ASSSWTRELF
>TRBV5-6|NA|TRBJ2-7|14
ASSLMLAGGRDEQY
>TRBV5-1|many|TRBJ2-5|13
ASSFQSPEIETQY
>TRBV27|NA|TRBJ2-7|14
TSSPKQGIGSYEQY
>TRBV6-2/TRBV6-3|many|TRBJ2-3|13
ASSPPAGPRHTQY
>TRBV7-9|NA|TRBJ2-1|14
ASSFGLAGGRDEQF
>TRBV7-9|NA|TRBJ2-3|12
ASSLTEGQDTQY